The 28 T cell receptor beta chains below come from one sample, sequenced in a study of spatial heterogeneity in lung cancer. TCRdb recomputed calls from the 5' RACE reads with MiXCR, one row per CDR3 protein. The sample shows around 21,000 distinct CDR3 sequences, approximately 2.8% of them seen only once. The sample's time point: sample taken at primary tumor resection. Antigen specificity for these receptors is unknown. Points from the study as a whole: Tumor mutation count correlated with how many alpha and beta TCRs expanded intratumorally.

Sequencing used lung tumor tissue, obtained at surgery. The receptors originated from a male donor with early-stage non-small cell lung cancer.

This clonotype is classed as medium-sized. The V call is TRBV7-3, the J call TRBJ1-5, with 12 bases fitting TRBD1. Per germline, CDR1 SGHTA and CDR2 FQGTGA. The ends lost 2 bases at V and 2 bases at J; junction bases unmatched: 7. The CDR3 is made up of 18 amino acids. The CDR3 loop is CASSLGRDRGQGNQPQHF. The CDR3 DNA reads as TGTGCCAGCAGCTTAGGCCGGGACAGGGGGCAAGGCAATCAGCCCCAGCATTTT.

At least ten counts were recorded for this clonotype. V is TRBV6-2 or TRBV6-3 and J is TRBJ2-1, with TRBD2 identical over 9 bases. The V and J ends lost 5 bases and 7 bases, in that order; junction bases with no gene match: 6. Germline V gene data show CDR1 as MNHEY and CDR2 as SVGEGT. The CDR3 loop spans 14 amino acids. The CDR3: CASSQGTSKNEQFF. DNA of the CDR3: TGTGCCAGCAGTCAGGGGACTAGCAAGAATGAGCAGTTCTTC.

This clonotype was seen repeatedly, ten times or more. CDR3 loop: CSVGGTYLEAFF. CDR3 DNA sequence: TGCAGCGTTGGCGGGACATACCTTGAAGCTTTCTTT. The gene calls are TRBV29-1 and TRBJ1-1; possibly TRBD1 for D (6 bases). The ends were cut back, 4 bases at V and 7 bases at J, with 13 bases in the middle. The CDR3 loop spans 12 amino acids. Germline assignment: CDR1 SQVTM and CDR2 ANQGSEA.

This clonotype was seen repeatedly, ten times or more. CDR3 DNA: TGTGCCAGCAGTTTACAGGGAGGGACTTATAATTCACCCCTCCACTTT. Protein product: CASSLQGGTYNSPLHF. V is TRBV27 and J is TRBJ1-6; possible D gene TRBD1, 5 bases. The CDR3 is 16 amino acids. V was trimmed by 2 bases and J by 4 bases, leaving 12 bases between them. From germline, CDR1 is MNHEY and CDR2 SMNVEV (reference sequence).

This clonotype has ten or more counts. The chain employs TRBV30 and TRBJ2-2, with 10 positions matching TRBD2. CDR3 length equals 15 residues. Germline V CDR1 and CDR2: GTSNPN, SVGIG (reference sequence). The V segment lost 1 base and the J segment 4 bases; nucleotides outside the gene matches: 3. The CDR3 sequence: CAWSGASGSTGELFF. In DNA form, the CDR3 reads TGTGCCTGGAGTGGCGCTAGCGGGAGCACCGGGGAGCTGTTTTTT.

There are many counts of this clonotype. The rearrangement links TRBV6-4 to TRBJ2-2; 9 bases are a match to TRBD2. The germline gives CDR1 MRHNA, CDR2 SNTAGT. J lost 6 bases, V lost 0 bases, and 5 bases had no gene match. This CDR3 region has 16 residues. CDR3 sequence (DNA): TGTGCCAGCAGTGACTCCGCGGGAGGGGCCCCCGGGGAGCTGTTTTTT. It translates to CASSDSAGGAPGELFF.

By sample fraction, this clonotype is medium-sized. The CDR3 DNA sequence: TGTGCCAGCAGTCCAATTCAGGGGCTCCGTGCTACAAATGAGCAGTTCTTC. It translates to CASSPIQGLRATNEQFF. V and J are TRBV27 and TRBJ2-1; D is possibly TRBD1 (6 bases). The CDR3 contains 17 residues. Trimming pared 5 bases from V and 7 bases from J, leaving 24 bases between. Germline CDR1 reads MNHEY; CDR2 reads SMNVEV (reference sequence).

This clonotype was observed at least ten times. The rearrangement joins TRBV20-1 to TRBJ1-6, with TRBD1 as a possible D gene (6 bases). CDR3 length equals 15 residues. Trimming took off 6 bases at V and 0 bases at J, with 12 bases between the two ends. Germline values: CDR1 DFQATT, CDR2 SNEGSKA (reference sequence). CDR3 nucleotide sequence: TGCAGTGCCCGGGACACTTCCTCCTATAATTCACCCCTCCACTTT. This translates into CSARDTSSYNSPLHF.

There are many counts of this clonotype. In DNA form, the CDR3 reads TGTGCCAGCAGTTTTGGGGGAAACAATGAGCAGTTCTTC. Residues: CASSFGGNNEQFF. The rearrangement uses TRBV12-3 or TRBV12-4 and TRBJ2-1; D possibly matches TRBD1 or TRBD2 (5 bases each). This CDR3 spans 13 amino acids. V lost 3 bases, J lost 5 bases, and 8 bases lay in between.

This clonotype was observed at least ten times. CDR3 nucleotides: TGTGCCAGCTCCCCCCCGGGGGGTAATGAAAAACTGTTTTTT. Protein product: CASSPPGGNEKLFF. The chain uses TRBV7-9 and TRBJ1-4, with D maybe TRBD1 (5 bases). CDR1 and CDR2 (germline): SEHNR, FQNEAQ (reference sequence). Trimming took 8 bases from V and 4 from J, leaving 14 bases between them. This CDR3 has 14 amino acids. The variable domain in full, with the rest retrieved from reference TRBV7-9 and TRBJ1-4, is DTGVSQNPRHKITKRGQNVTFRCDPISEHNRLYWYRQTLGQGPEFLTYFQNEAQLEKSRLLSDRFSAERPKGSFSTLEIQRTEQGDSAMYLCASSPPGGNEKLFFGSGTQLSVL.

This clonotype was picked up many times. The rearrangement links TRBV5-1 to TRBJ2-2, with TRBD2 identical over 12 bases. This CDR3 spans 16 amino acids. Germline V gene lookup returns CDR1 SGHRS and CDR2 YFSETQ. The trim removed 0 bases at V and 3 bases at J, leaving 0 bases unmatched. CDR3 nucleotides: TGCGCCAGCAGCTTGGGACTAGCGGGGGACACCGGGGAGCTGTTTTTT. Protein sequence: CASSLGLAGDTGELFF.

Ten or more counts support this clonotype. The rearrangement links TRBV5-1 to TRBJ2-3; TRBD2 aligns across 7 bases. The germline V gene encodes CDR1 SGHRS and CDR2 YFSETQ. The CDR3 has 15 amino acids. The ends lost 5 bases at V and 2 bases at J; junction bases unmatched: 8. The CDR3 DNA follows: TGCGCCAGCAGATCAGGGACTACCAACACAGATACGCAGTATTTT. It encodes CASRSGTTNTDTQYF.

At least ten counts were recorded for this clonotype. This chain connects TRBV5-1 to TRBJ2-1; TRBD1 matches 10 bases. V shed 4 bases, J shed 3 bases, and the junction held 4 bases outside the gene matches. CDR1 is SGHRS and CDR2 is YFSETQ in the germline V gene. This CDR3 has 15 amino acids. The CDR3 DNA follows: TGCGCCAGCAGCCGGACAGGGGGAAACTACAATGAGCAGTTCTTC. It encodes CASSRTGGNYNEQFF.

The gene calls are TRBV2 and TRBJ2-7; D possibly corresponds to TRBD1 (6 bases). The CDR3 length is 14 residues. Germline V gene sequence: CDR1 SNHLY, CDR2 FYNNEI. Trimming cost V 8 bases and J 2 bases, with 16 bases left between them. CDR3 sequence reads: CASLIHRAPYEQYF. The CDR3 region has the DNA TGTGCCAGCTTAATACACAGGGCCCCCTACGAGCAGTACTTC.

In its sample, this clonotype was seen many times. The gene calls are TRBV13 and TRBJ1-1; D perhaps matches TRBD1 (5 bases). Trimming shortened V by 8 bases and J by 3 bases, and 19 bases separated the two germline ends. Germline lookup yields CDR1 PRHDT and CDR2 FYEKMQ (reference sequence). This CDR3 contains 15 residues. The CDR3 sequence is CASPIDRDGDTEAFF. CDR3 coding DNA: TGTGCCAGCCCGATTGATAGGGACGGGGACACTGAAGCTTTCTTT.

This clonotype was seen many times. The chain is built from TRBV7-9 and TRBJ2-5, with no clear D. The CDR3 is 15 amino acids. Trimming cost V 6 bases and J 10 bases, with 24 bases left between them. Germline V CDR1 and CDR2: SEHNR, FQNEAQ (reference sequence). CDR3 nucleotide sequence: TGTGCCAGCAGTCCACCCCGGGCCGGGTCTTTGGACCAGTACTTC. It encodes CASSPPRAGSLDQYF.

This clonotype was found many times. The V call is TRBV20-1, the J call TRBJ2-5, with 7 bases aligning to TRBD2. Unmatched junction bases numbered 14, after V lost 3 bases and J lost 4 bases. Germline CDR1 reads DFQATT; CDR2 reads SNEGSKA (reference sequence). The CDR3 loop spans 16 amino acids. CDR3 coding DNA: TGCAGTGCTAGGAGACCGGGAGGACTGAGAGGAGAGACCCAGTACTTC. Amino acid sequence: CSARRPGGLRGETQYF.

This clonotype appeared a few times. The gene calls are TRBV10-3 and TRBJ2-4; D gene unclear. The germline gives CDR1 ENHRY, CDR2 SYGVKD. This CDR3 spans 14 amino acids. The V gene lost 7 bases and the J gene lost 7 bases, with 17 bases spanning the gap. CDR3 sequence: CAIKEDLVENIQYF. As DNA, the CDR3 is TGTGCCATCAAAGAGGATTTAGTGGAGAACATTCAGTACTTC.

This clonotype was seen many times. This rearrangement joins TRBV5-1 to TRBJ2-5; no firm D call. The CDR3 is 14 amino acids. The V end was cut by 2 bases, the J end by 1 base, with 9 bases between. Germline V gene sequence: CDR1 SGHRS, CDR2 YFSETQ. The CDR3 DNA reads as TGCGCCAGCAGCTTAGTAGGCGGCCAAGAGACCCAGTACTTC. This codes for CASSLVGGQETQYF.

This clonotype was recorded many times. The CDR3 sequence: CASSGWGGNQPQHF. DNA of the CDR3: TGTGCCAGCAGTGGGTGGGGTGGGAATCAGCCCCAGCATTTT. The rearrangement joins TRBV6-1 to TRBJ1-5, with D unclear. Germline CDR1 is MNHNS and CDR2 is SASEGT. CDR3 size: 14 residues. Trimming shortened V by 4 bases and J by 4 bases, and 11 bases separated the two germline ends.

This clonotype was observed at least ten times. J is TRBJ2-7 and V is TRBV28, with TRBD2 matching 8 bases. With 9 bases clipped from V and 0 bases from J, the junction kept 1 base outside the gene matches. The CDR3 is made up of 12 amino acids. Per germline, CDR1 MDHEN and CDR2 SYDVKM. The CDR3 nucleotides are TGTGCCAGACTAGCGGCCTCCTACGAGCAGTACTTC. It encodes CARLAASYEQYF.

This clonotype occurred many times. The chain carries TRBV6-5 and TRBJ1-4; a possible D gene is TRBD1 (6 bases). CDR1 and CDR2 (germline): MNHEY, SVGAGI. Trimming shortened V by 0 bases and J by 5 bases, and 13 bases separated the two germline ends. The CDR3 contains 16 residues. CDR3 sequence: CASSYSRTVLNEKLFF. The CDR3 DNA sequence: TGTGCCAGCAGTTACTCACGGACAGTCCTGAATGAAAAACTGTTTTTT.

This clonotype has a count of ten or more. The chain has TRBV7-2 and TRBJ2-3; D not resolved. V was cut by 4 bases and J by 3 bases, with 8 bases left in between. CDR3 length equals 13 residues. Germline CDR1 SGHTA, CDR2 FQGNSA. The CDR3 region has the DNA TGTGCCAGCAGCTCCCAATGGACAGATACGCAGTATTTT. Protein: CASSSQWTDTQYF.

Many counts were recorded for this clonotype. The chain employs TRBV20-1 and TRBJ2-1; D possibly corresponds to TRBD2 (5 bases). Germline loops: CDR1 DFQATT, CDR2 SNEGSKA (reference sequence). The CDR3 consists of 16 residues. With 7 bases removed from V and 0 bases from J, the gap between germline ends came to 19 bases. The CDR3 nucleotides are TGCAGTGTCGTTCGAGGTCGAGGGATCTCCTACAATGAGCAGTTCTTC. Encoded protein: CSVVRGRGISYNEQFF.

This clonotype was seen ten or more times. The rearrangement uses TRBV6-2 or TRBV6-3 and TRBJ2-7; 12 bases map to TRBD2. With V trimmed by 5 bases and J by 9 bases, 5 bases remained unmatched. CDR1 and CDR2 (germline): MNHEY, SVGEGT. The CDR3 consists of 13 residues. The CDR3 region is CASSATSGSWQYF. The CDR3 DNA reads TGTGCCAGCAGTGCGACTAGCGGGAGTTGGCAGTACTTC.

This clonotype was seen ten or more times. The genes are TRBV7-2 and TRBJ2-7; no firm D call. Trimming removed 3 bases from V and 5 bases from J, with 11 bases in between. Germline CDR1 is SGHTA and CDR2 is FQGNSA. CDR3 size: 13 residues. CDR3 DNA sequence: TGTGCCAGCAGCTTGACCCGAAGGGACGAGCAGTACTTC. It translates to CASSLTRRDEQYF.

This clonotype occurred many times. The CDR3 nucleotides read TGTGCCAGCAGTGAAGCTCTTGTTTTCGGTAGCGGGAGGGGTCCTAGCTCCTACAATGAGCAGTTCTTC. Translated: CASSEALVFGSGRGPSSYNEQFF. The chain recombines TRBV6-1 with TRBJ2-1, with 11 bases lining up with TRBD2. Germline V gene lookup returns CDR1 MNHNS and CDR2 SASEGT. The ends lost 0 bases at V and 0 bases at J; junction bases unmatched: 19. The CDR3 extends over 23 amino acids.

This clonotype was detected many times. The rearrangement links TRBV4-1 to TRBJ2-2, with a tentative D call TRBD2 (5 bases). Trimming left V 1 base short and J 6 bases short, with 12 bases between. Germline V CDR1 and CDR2: MGHRA, YSYEKL. The CDR3 is 15 residues long. The CDR3 DNA is TGCGCCAGCAGCCAAGTCGGTGCGGGCCCCGGGGAGCTGTTTTTT. The encoded protein is CASSQVGAGPGELFF.